Listed below are T cell receptor beta chains from one sample, sequenced in a study of T-cell memory formation after mild COVID-19. TCRdb recomputed calls from the 5' RACE reads with MiXCR, one row per CDR3 protein. The sample has some 330,000 distinct CDR3 sequences, approximately 21% seen once. Sequencing was done on a sample of PBMCs or a T cell subset sorted from them (not recorded which). These receptors originate from an adult woman who had mild COVID-19 (a few samples of this study predate the infection). Cell type and time point are not known. Both conserved end residues are part of each CDR3. The D gene is left open where the match is weak. Rows may omit the clone size; those that give it use once, few, many or a size class.

clone size,D gene,J gene,V gene,CDR3 protein,CDR3 DNA
many,-,TRBJ2-7,TRBV5-1,CASSREGQTYEQYF,TGCGCCAGCTCTCGGGAGGGACAGACCTACGAGCAGTACTTC
few,TRBD2,TRBJ2-1,TRBV4-3,CASSHQATSGRGPNEQFF,TGCGCCAGCAGCCATCAGGCGACTAGCGGGAGGGGGCCCAATGAGCAGTTCTTC
-,-,TRBJ2-5,TRBV24-1,CATSEAREPQETQYF,TGTGCCACCAGTGAAGCCAGGGAACCCCAAGAGACCCAGTACTTC
-,TRBD1,TRBJ1-5,TRBV20-1,CSAIGDRDNQPQHF,TGCAGTGCTATAGGGGACAGGGATAATCAGCCCCAGCATTTT
-,-,TRBJ1-1,TRBV24-1,CATSDPGSGNTEAFF,TGTGCCACCAGTGACCCAGGCTCAGGGAACACTGAAGCTTTCTTT
-,-,TRBJ1-5,TRBV19,CASSSLVTQPQHF,TGTGCCAGTAGTAGTTTGGTTACTCAGCCCCAGCATTTT
few,-,TRBJ1-5,TRBV15,CATSRAGGFNQPQHF,TGTGCCACCAGCAGAGCTGGGGGATTCAATCAGCCCCAGCATTTT
few,-,TRBJ2-2,TRBV7-8,CASHQLRSLISGELFF,TGTGCCAGCCACCAACTTAGATCCTTAATTTCGGGGGAGCTGTTTTTT
few,TRBD1,TRBJ2-5,TRBV19,CASSRRQGDETQYF,TGTGCCAGTAGTCGACGACAGGGCGACGAGACCCAGTACTTC
-,-,TRBJ2-5,TRBV24-1,CATSLGPAAAQETQYF,TGTGCCACCAGTTTGGGACCAGCGGCCGCCCAAGAGACCCAGTACTTC
few,TRBD1,TRBJ1-1,TRBV2,CASSEETGANTEAFF,TGTGCCAGCAGTGAGGAGACAGGGGCGAACACTGAAGCTTTCTTT
-,TRBD1,TRBJ2-3,TRBV27,CASSDRDGTDTQYF,TGTGCCAGCAGTGACAGGGATGGCACAGATACGCAGTATTTT
few,-,TRBJ2-1,TRBV7-2,CASSSPTSGSYNEQFF,TGTGCCAGCAGCTCCCCAACAAGCGGCTCCTACAATGAGCAGTTCTTC
-,-,TRBJ1-2,TRBV29-1,CSVDARDGYGYTF,TGCAGCGTTGATGCCAGGGACGGCTATGGCTACACCTTC
-,-,TRBJ1-4,TRBV4-1,CASSQESEKLFF,TGCGCCAGCAGCCAAGAGAGTGAAAAACTGTTTTTT
-,-,TRBJ2-7,TRBV7-9,CASSRITGTYEQYF,TGTGCCAGCAGCCGTATTACAGGGACCTACGAGCAGTACTTC